The 22 T cell receptor beta chains reported below all come from one sample, sequenced in a study of cytomegalovirus exposure and HLA in healthy donors. Researchers ran the PCR with 60 Vbeta and 13 Jbeta primers. Profiling relied on immunoSEQ multiplex PCR, and the TCRdb table lists in-frame clones only, not all of them. The table includes 100,000 to 150,000 clones, approximately 84% detected once. The sample consisted of PBMCs. All receptors derive from a man aged 18 to 30 in good health and CMV-seropositive.

This clone came up a few times. The chain uses TRBV4-1 and TRBJ2-1, with a possible D match to TRBD2 (6 bases). The CDR3 has 18 residues. The ends were cut back, 0 bases at V and 6 bases at J, with 21 bases in the middle. In germline, CDR1 is MGHRA, CDR2 YSYEKL. In DNA form, the CDR3 reads TGCGCCAGCAGCCAAGATCATCCTCTGGAGGGAACTGTCAATGAGCAGTTCTTC. Amino acids: CASSQDHPLEGTVNEQFF.

This clone turned up a few times. The gene calls are TRBV19 and TRBJ1-5, with 11 positions matching TRBD1. CDR1 and CDR2 (germline): LNHDA, SQIVND (reference sequence). The CDR3 is 18 residues long. The V segment lost 4 bases and the J segment 2 bases; nucleotides outside the gene matches: 10. Written as DNA, the CDR3 is TGTGCCAGTAGTACCAGGGGACAGGGGGGATCGGGCAATCAGCCCCAGCATTTT. Encoded protein: CASSTRGQGGSGNQPQHF.

This clone was counted once. V usage is TRBV30 and J usage is TRBJ1-3; the D is unclear. V dropped 2 bases and J dropped 8 bases, with 13 bases sitting between them. This CDR3 is 13 amino acids long. The germline CDR1 and CDR2 sequences are GTSNPN and SVGIG (reference sequence). Written as DNA, the CDR3 is TGTGCCTGGAGTCCCGGTCTTAGAGACACCATATATTTT. Translated, it gives CAWSPGLRDTIYF. The variable domain in full, with the rest retrieved from reference TRBV30 and TRBJ1-3, is SQTIHQWPATLVQPVGSPLSLECTVEGTSNPNLYWYRQAAGRGLQLLFYSVGIGQISSEVPQNLSASRPQDRQFILSSKKLLLSDSGFYLCAWSPGLRDTIYFGEGSWLTVV.

The chain employs TRBV6-5 and TRBJ2-7, with D maybe TRBD1 (5 bases). V lost 4 bases and J lost 0, with 10 bases in between. The length of the CDR3 is 14 residues. Germline values: CDR1 MNHEY, CDR2 SVGAGI. The CDR3 region is CASSWTRSSYEQYF. As DNA, the CDR3 is TGTGCCAGCAGTTGGACAAGAAGCTCCTACGAGCAGTACTTC.

The chain employs TRBV7-2 and TRBJ1-1, with a possible D match to TRBD1 (6 bases). CDR1 and CDR2 from the germline V gene are SGHTA and FQGNSA. The length of the CDR3 is 15 residues. V lost 3 bases and J lost 0, with 11 bases in between. The CDR3 sequence: CASSFGGAMNTEAFF. The DNA of the CDR3 is TGTGCCAGCAGCTTTGGGGGGGCCATGAACACTGAAGCTTTCTTT.

The chain employs TRBV6-4 and TRBJ2-1; 7 bases line up with TRBD1. The CDR3 covers 13 residues. Germline V CDR1 and CDR2: MRHNA, SNTAGT. With 8 bases clipped from V and 8 bases from J, the junction kept 9 bases outside the gene matches. CDR3 protein: CASSDREGDEQFF. CDR3 nucleotides: TGTGCCAGCTCAGACAGGGAAGGAGATGAGCAGTTCTTC.

The V gene is TRBV29-1, the J gene TRBJ1-1; no firm D call. CDR1 SQVTM and CDR2 ANQGSEA come from the germline V gene. V dropped 8 bases and J dropped 1 base, with 14 bases sitting between them. The CDR3 has 13 residues. In DNA, the CDR3 is TGCAGCATCCTGATGGGGAGGAACACTGAAGCTTTCTTT. This sequence encodes CSILMGRNTEAFF.

V gene TRBV7-9 combines with J gene TRBJ1-2; D gene unclear. V was shortened by 4 bases and J by 1 base, with 13 bases between the two germline ends. Germline lookup yields CDR1 SEHNR and CDR2 FQNEAQ (reference sequence). The CDR3 consists of 15 residues. As DNA, the CDR3 is TGTGCCAGCAGCTCACAGATACAGCTTAACTATGGCTACACCTTC. Its protein product is CASSSQIQLNYGYTF.

The rearrangement links TRBV5-4 to TRBJ1-2; TRBD1 matches 11 bases. Germline V gene sequence: CDR1 SGHNT, CDR2 YYREEE (reference sequence). The CDR3 totals 18 residues. J lost 0 bases, V lost 0 bases, and 7 bases had no gene match. CDR3 amino acids: CASSLGPGTGGTNYGYTF. The DNA of the CDR3 is TGTGCCAGCAGCTTGGGACCCGGGACAGGGGGGACTAACTATGGCTACACCTTC.

The rearrangement uses TRBV11-3 and TRBJ2-7, with TRBD1 identical over 7 bases. Germline assignment: CDR1 SGHNT and CDR2 YENEEA. V was clipped by 5 bases and J by 4 bases; unmatched bases: 5. This CDR3 spans 13 amino acids. The CDR3 reads CASSQGVGYEQYF. CDR3 sequence (DNA): TGTGCCAGCAGCCAGGGGGTCGGGTACGAGCAGTACTTC.

This chain connects TRBV6-1 to TRBJ2-5, with 8 bases that match TRBD1. The germline CDR1 and CDR2 sequences are MNHNS and SASEGT. The ends lost 3 bases at V and 5 bases at J; junction bases unmatched: 23. The length of the CDR3 is 20 residues. The CDR3 spells CASSDWVSSRGTGVGETQYF. The CDR3 DNA reads TGTGCCAGCAGTGATTGGGTGTCGAGCCGGGGGACAGGTGTGGGGGAGACCCAGTACTTC.

The rearrangement uses TRBV30 and TRBJ2-2, with 10 bases fitting TRBD1. Looked up from germline, CDR1 is GTSNPN and CDR2 is SVGIG (reference sequence). J lost 7 bases, V lost 6 bases, and 8 bases had no gene match. This CDR3 spans 14 amino acids. CDR3 nucleotides: TGTGCCTGTCGACAGGGGGCTAGAGACGGGGAGCTGTTTTTT. It codes for CACRQGARDGELFF. Together with reference TRBV30 and TRBJ2-2, the CDR3 gives the full variable domain: SQTIHQWPATLVQPVGSPLSLECTVEGTSNPNLYWYRQAAGRGLQLLFYSVGIGQISSEVPQNLSASRPQDRQFILSSKKLLLSDSGFYLCACRQGARDGELFFGEGSRLTVL.

The chain couples TRBV9 to TRBJ1-2; D remains unclear. The V end lost 3 bases, the J end lost 5 bases, and 8 bases lay between the germline ends. Germline lookup yields CDR1 SGDLS and CDR2 YYNGEE. The CDR3 has 12 amino acids. CDR3 sequence: CASSATSYGYTF. As DNA, the CDR3 is TGTGCCAGCAGCGCGACAAGTTATGGCTACACCTTC.

This clone appeared a single time. V and J are TRBV7-2 and TRBJ1-1; D is unresolved. The length of the CDR3 is 15 residues. V was trimmed by 3 bases and J by 7 bases, leaving 18 bases between them. Germline assignment: CDR1 SGHTA and CDR2 FQGNSA. In nucleotides, the CDR3 is TGTGCCAGCAGCTTTGTATCTCGCGTTGCCGGTGAAGCTTTCTTT. Protein: CASSFVSRVAGEAFF.

The chain is built from TRBV5-1 and TRBJ1-6; D is uncertain. The CDR3 loop spans 16 amino acids. V was trimmed by 7 bases and J by 0 bases, leaving 14 bases between them. Germline V gives CDR1 SGHRS, CDR2 YFSETQ. CDR3 DNA: TGCGCCAGCCCCTTGACCGCTAGCTCCTATAATTCACCCCTCCACTTT. Its translation is CASPLTASSYNSPLHF. Drawing the rest from reference TRBV5-1 and TRBJ1-6, the complete variable domain is KAGVTQTPRYLIKTRGQQVTLSCSPISGHRSVSWYQQTPGQGLQFLFEYFSETQRNKGNFPGRFSGRQFSNSRSEMNVSTLELGDSALYLCASPLTASSYNSPLHFGNGTRLTVT.

The CDR3 DNA follows: TGTGCCAGCACGTCGGGAGAGACCCAGTACTTC. It codes for CASTSGETQYF. The chain carries TRBV7-9 and TRBJ2-5, with D unclear. Germline V gene sequence: CDR1 SEHNR, CDR2 FQNEAQ (reference sequence). V lost 7 bases and J 4 bases, leaving 7 bases between the germline ends. CDR3 length: 11 residues.

In this sample, this clone turned up once. The chain links TRBV28 to TRBJ1-6; no reliable D call. V was clipped by 6 bases and J by 13 bases, with 10 bases between them. The germline V gene encodes CDR1 MDHEN and CDR2 SYDVKM. The CDR3 loop spans 11 amino acids. This chain's CDR3 is CASSQAVPLHF. The CDR3 coding sequence is TGTGCCAGCAGCCAGGCCGTGCCCCTCCACTTT.

CDR3 loop: CAWRQGGQGGYEQYF. CDR3 bases: TGTGCCTGGAGACAAGGGGGACAGGGGGGCTACGAGCAGTACTTC. V usage is TRBV30 and J usage is TRBJ2-7; 11 nucleotides align to TRBD1. Germline V gene lookup returns CDR1 GTSNPN and CDR2 SVGIG (reference sequence). J lost 3 bases, V lost 3 bases, and 7 bases had no gene match. The CDR3 runs 15 residues.

This clone is a singleton in its sample. This chain uses TRBV2 with TRBJ1-1; tentative D call: TRBD1 (6 bases). In germline, CDR1 is SNHLY, CDR2 FYNNEI. The V and J ends lost 8 bases and 3 bases respectively, with 16 bases between them. The CDR3 extends over 14 amino acids. This CDR3 reads CASGSGAWYTEAFF. The CDR3 DNA is TGTGCCAGCGGGTCAGGGGCTTGGTACACTGAAGCTTTCTTT.

The rearrangement joins TRBV9 to TRBJ2-1; 9 bases agree with TRBD2. The CDR3 sequence is 15 residues long. Germline V gene data show CDR1 as SGDLS and CDR2 as YYNGEE. The trim removed 0 bases at V and 8 bases at J, leaving 6 bases unmatched. CDR3 sequence reads: CASSVAAGGPDEQFF. The CDR3 nucleotides read TGTGCCAGCAGCGTAGCGGCGGGAGGGCCCGATGAGCAGTTCTTC.

The chain combines TRBV7-6 with TRBJ1-3; D perhaps matches TRBD1 (6 bases). CDR3 length: 17 amino acids. The germline V and J ends were trimmed by 0 bases and 0 bases, with 12 bases remaining between them. Germline-derived CDR1 and CDR2 are SGHVS and FNYEAQ. Here the CDR3 DNA reads TGTGCCAGCAGCTTAGCAAGAGGGGGTCTCTCTGGAAACACCATATATTTT. It translates to CASSLARGGLSGNTIYF.

The rearrangement links TRBV13 to TRBJ1-4, with 10 bases identical to TRBD1. CDR1 is PRHDT and CDR2 is FYEKMQ in the germline V gene (reference sequence). The trim removed 5 bases at V and 8 bases at J, leaving 5 bases unmatched. The CDR3 sequence is 14 residues long. Here the CDR3 reads CASSPGQGGEKLFF. In DNA, the CDR3 is TGTGCCAGCAGCCCCGGACAGGGGGGCGAAAAACTGTTTTTT.